The clone carrying this T cell receptor (beta chain) was picked up one time. Time point of the sample: pre-treatment baseline. The sample comes from a study of blood T cell dynamics during melanoma immunotherapy. As for the study in general: Patients with metastatic melanoma got pembrolizumab or nivolumab-ipilimumab as first-line care.

Each sorted CD8+ T cell subset had its entire DNA loaded. Clones were sequenced by immunoSEQ multiplex PCR, and TCRdb holds only the in-frame ones, with some missing. The repertoire holds about 13,000 clones, around 92% seen once, with 0.18% in the top ten. V was shortened by 0 bases and J by 3 bases, with 6 bases between the two germline ends. Germline assignment: CDR1 MNHEY and CDR2 SVGAGI. The length of the CDR3 is 13 residues. The sample consisted of effector memory CD8+ T cells from blood, taken from a patient treated with checkpoint blockade. The J gene is TRBJ2-7, the V gene TRBV6-5, with D unclear. The sequence derives from a human donor with melanoma. CDR3 nucleotide sequence: TGTGCCAGCAGTTACTCGTTCTACTACGAGCAGTACTTC. Amino acids: CASSYSFYYEQYF.